This T cell receptor (beta chain) was recovered during a study of cytomegalovirus exposure and HLA in healthy donors. Study background: There were some 120 million unique TCR beta sequences, drawn from roughly 200 million T cells, in an earlier analysis. Study-wide findings and caveats: As was reported, the classifier diagnosed cytomegalovirus status with high specificity and sensitivity.

Vbeta (60) and Jbeta (13) primers were used in the PCR. TCRdb's copy holds only in-frame clones and misses some; the assay was immunoSEQ multiplex PCR. Among 95,000 to 150,000 clones listed, about 80% were seen once. A remark on this clone: Its matching antigen is unknown.

Germline CDR1 LGHNT, CDR2 FRNRAP. The V and J ends lost 3 bases and 5 bases, in that order; junction bases with no gene match: 9. The CDR3 sequence is 17 residues long. Sequencing was carried out using PBMCs. This sequence originates from a woman aged 45-65 years in good health and CMV-seropositive. This sequence joins TRBV12-5 and TRBJ2-3, with 12 positions matching TRBD1. CDR3 sequence (DNA): TGTGCTAGTGGTTTCCAACCGGGACAGGGGGCGAAAGATACGCAGTATTTT. Encoded protein: CASGFQPGQGAKDTQYF.